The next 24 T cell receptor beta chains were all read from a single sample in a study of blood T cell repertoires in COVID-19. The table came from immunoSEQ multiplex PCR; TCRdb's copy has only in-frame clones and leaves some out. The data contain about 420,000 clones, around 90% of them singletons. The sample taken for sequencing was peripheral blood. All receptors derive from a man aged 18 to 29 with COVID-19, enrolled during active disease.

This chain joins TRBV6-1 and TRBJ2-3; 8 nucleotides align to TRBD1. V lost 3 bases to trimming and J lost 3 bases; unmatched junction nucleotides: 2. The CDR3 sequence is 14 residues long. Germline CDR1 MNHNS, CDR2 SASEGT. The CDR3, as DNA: TGTGCCAGCAGTGACAGGGGGCTAACAGATACGCAGTATTTT. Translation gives CASSDRGLTDTQYF.

CDR3 region: CASSTQGADGYTF. The CDR3 DNA reads as TGTGCCAGCAGTACACAGGGGGCGGATGGCTACACCTTC. This sequence joins TRBV12-3 or TRBV12-4 and TRBJ1-2; 9 bases are shared with TRBD1. V shed 5 bases, J shed 6 bases, and the junction held 4 bases outside the gene matches. The CDR3 is 13 residues long.

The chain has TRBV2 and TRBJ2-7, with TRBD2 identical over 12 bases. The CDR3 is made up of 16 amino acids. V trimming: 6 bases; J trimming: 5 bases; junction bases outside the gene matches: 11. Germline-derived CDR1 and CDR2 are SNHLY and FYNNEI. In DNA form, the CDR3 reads TGTGCCAGCAGGCCCGGACTAGCGGGGTTAAAGGACGAGCAGTACTTC. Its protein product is CASRPGLAGLKDEQYF.

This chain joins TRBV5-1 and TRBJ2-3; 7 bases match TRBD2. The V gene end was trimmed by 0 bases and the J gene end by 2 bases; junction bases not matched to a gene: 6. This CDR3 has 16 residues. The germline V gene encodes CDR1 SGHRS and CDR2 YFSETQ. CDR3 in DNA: TGCGCCAGCAGCTTGGAGGCGGGGGAGGCCACAGATACGCAGTATTTT. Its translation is CASSLEAGEATDTQYF.

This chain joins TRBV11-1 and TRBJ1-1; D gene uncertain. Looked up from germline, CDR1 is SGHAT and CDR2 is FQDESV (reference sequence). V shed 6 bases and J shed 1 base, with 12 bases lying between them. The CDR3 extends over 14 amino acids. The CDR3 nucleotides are TGTGCCAGCAGGAGGGAGGCGGCGAACACTGAAGCTTTCTTT. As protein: CASRREAANTEAFF.

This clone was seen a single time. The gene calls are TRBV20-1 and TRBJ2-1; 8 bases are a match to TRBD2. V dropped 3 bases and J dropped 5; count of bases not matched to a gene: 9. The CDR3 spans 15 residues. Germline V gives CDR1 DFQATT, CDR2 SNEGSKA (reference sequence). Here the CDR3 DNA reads TGCAGTGCTAGTGACCCGGGGGGGGCAAACAATGAGCAGTTCTTC. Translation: CSASDPGGANNEQFF.

In DNA, the CDR3 is TGTGCCAGCAGCTTAGCCGGGACAGGGTCCAACGAGCAGTACTTC. This translates into CASSLAGTGSNEQYF. This chain connects TRBV7-9 to TRBJ2-7, with 9 bases that match TRBD1. CDR1 is SEHNR, CDR2 FQNEAQ, per germline (reference sequence). The J segment lost 5 bases and the V segment lost 0 bases, leaving 5 bases of the junction unmatched. The CDR3 is 15 amino acids.

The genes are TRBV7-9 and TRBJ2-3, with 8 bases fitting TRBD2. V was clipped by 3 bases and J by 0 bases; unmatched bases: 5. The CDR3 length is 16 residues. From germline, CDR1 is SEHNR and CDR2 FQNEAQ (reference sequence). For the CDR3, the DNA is TGTGCCAGCAGCTTTCTAGCGGGCCCCAGCACAGATACGCAGTATTTT. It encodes CASSFLAGPSTDTQYF.

Here the CDR3 reads CASSLAEGGSGNTIYF. CDR3 coding DNA: TGCGCCAGCAGCTTGGCCGAAGGAGGCTCTGGAAACACCATATATTTT. The rearrangement joins TRBV5-1 to TRBJ1-3; D not certain. Per germline, CDR1 SGHRS and CDR2 YFSETQ. CDR3 size: 16 residues. V was clipped by 0 bases and J by 0 bases, with 10 bases between them.

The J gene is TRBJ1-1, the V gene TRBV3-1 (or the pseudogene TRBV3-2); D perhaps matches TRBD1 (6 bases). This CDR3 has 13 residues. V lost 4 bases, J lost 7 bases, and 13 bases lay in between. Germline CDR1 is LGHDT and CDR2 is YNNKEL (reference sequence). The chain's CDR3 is CASSPPSRGEAFF. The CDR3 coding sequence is TGTGCCAGCAGCCCCCCGAGCAGGGGTGAAGCTTTCTTT.

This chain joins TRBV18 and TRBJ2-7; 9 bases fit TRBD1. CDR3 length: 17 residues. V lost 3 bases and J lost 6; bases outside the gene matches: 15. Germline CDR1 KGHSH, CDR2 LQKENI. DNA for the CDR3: TGTGCCAGCTCACCGTCTAGAAGTACAGGGGGCCTGAGCGAGCAGTACTTC. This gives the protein CASSPSRSTGGLSEQYF.

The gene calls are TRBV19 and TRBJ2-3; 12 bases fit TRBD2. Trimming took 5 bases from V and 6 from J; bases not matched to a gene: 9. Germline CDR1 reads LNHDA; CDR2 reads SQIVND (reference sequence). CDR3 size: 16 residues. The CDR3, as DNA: TGTGCCAGTAGTGAACTAGCGGGAGGAGTTCGGGATACGCAGTATTTT. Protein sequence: CASSELAGGVRDTQYF.

As DNA, the CDR3 is TGTGCTAGTGGTTTCTCAGGGGGCGGGGGGCCCCAGCATTTT. Translating gives CASGFSGGGGPQHF. V and J are TRBV12-5 and TRBJ1-5; 8 bases match TRBD1. CDR1 is LGHNT, CDR2 FRNRAP, per germline. V was pared by 3 bases and J by 9 bases, with 7 bases of the junction left unmatched. The length of the CDR3 is 14 residues.

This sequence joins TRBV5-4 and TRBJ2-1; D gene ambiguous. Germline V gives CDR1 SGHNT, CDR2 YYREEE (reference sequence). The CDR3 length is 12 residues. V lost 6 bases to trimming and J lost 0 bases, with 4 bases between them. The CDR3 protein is CASTSSYNEQFF. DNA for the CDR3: TGTGCCAGCACCTCCTCCTACAATGAGCAGTTCTTC.

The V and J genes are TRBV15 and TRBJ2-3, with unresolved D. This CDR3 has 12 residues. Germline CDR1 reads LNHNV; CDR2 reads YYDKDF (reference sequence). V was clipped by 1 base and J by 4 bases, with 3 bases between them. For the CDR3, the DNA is TGTGCCACCAGCAGAGGGCCAGATACGCAGTATTTT. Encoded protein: CATSRGPDTQYF.

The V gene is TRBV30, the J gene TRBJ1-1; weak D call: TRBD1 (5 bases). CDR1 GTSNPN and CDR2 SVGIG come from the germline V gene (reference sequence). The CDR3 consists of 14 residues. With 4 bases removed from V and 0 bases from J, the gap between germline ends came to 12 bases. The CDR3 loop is CAWIPDRMNTEAFF. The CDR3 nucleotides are TGTGCCTGGATTCCCGACAGAATGAACACTGAAGCTTTCTTT.

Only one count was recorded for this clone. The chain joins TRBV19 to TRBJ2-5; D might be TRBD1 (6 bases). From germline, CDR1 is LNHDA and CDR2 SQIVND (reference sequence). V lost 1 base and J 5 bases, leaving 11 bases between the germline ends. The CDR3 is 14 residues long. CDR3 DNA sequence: TGTGCCAGTAGTATAGTGATTACAGGGGAGACCCAGTACTTC. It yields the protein CASSIVITGETQYF.

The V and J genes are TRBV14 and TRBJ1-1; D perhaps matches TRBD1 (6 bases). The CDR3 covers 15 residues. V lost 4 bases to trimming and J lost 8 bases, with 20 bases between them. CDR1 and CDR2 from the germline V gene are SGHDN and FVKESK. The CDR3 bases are TGTGCCAGCAGCCCGTGGGACAATTCTCTCGCCGAAGCTTTCTTT. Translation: CASSPWDNSLAEAFF.

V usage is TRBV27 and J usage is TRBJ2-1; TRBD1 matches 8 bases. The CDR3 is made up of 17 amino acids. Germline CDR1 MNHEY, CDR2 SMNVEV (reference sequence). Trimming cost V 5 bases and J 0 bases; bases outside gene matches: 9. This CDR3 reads CASSHPQGVSSYNEQFF. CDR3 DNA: TGTGCCAGCAGTCACCCACAGGGGGTAAGCTCCTACAATGAGCAGTTCTTC.

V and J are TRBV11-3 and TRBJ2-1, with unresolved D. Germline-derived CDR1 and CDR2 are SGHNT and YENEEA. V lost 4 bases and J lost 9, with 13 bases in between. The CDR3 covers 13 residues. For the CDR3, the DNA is TGTGCCAGCAGCTCTCTCCCATCGAGTGAGCAGTTCTTC. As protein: CASSSLPSSEQFF.

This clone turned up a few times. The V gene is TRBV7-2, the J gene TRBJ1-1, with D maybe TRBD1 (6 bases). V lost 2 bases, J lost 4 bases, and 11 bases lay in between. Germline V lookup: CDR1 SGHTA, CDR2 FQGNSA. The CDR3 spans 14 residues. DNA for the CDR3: TGTGCCAGCAGCTTAACCCAAGGGGGCACTGAAGCTTTCTTT. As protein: CASSLTQGGTEAFF.

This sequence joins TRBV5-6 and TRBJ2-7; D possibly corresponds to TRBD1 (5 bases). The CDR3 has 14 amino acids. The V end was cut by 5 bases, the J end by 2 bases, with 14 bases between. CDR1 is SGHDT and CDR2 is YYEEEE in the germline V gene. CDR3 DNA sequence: TGTGCCAGCAGTTTTACGACAGAGACCTACGAGCAGTACTTC. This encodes CASSFTTETYEQYF.

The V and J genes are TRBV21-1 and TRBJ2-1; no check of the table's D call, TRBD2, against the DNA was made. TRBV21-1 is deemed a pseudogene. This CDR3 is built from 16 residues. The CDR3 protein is CASSSTAGAGDNEQFF. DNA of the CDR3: TGTGCCAGCAGCAGTACAGCGGGAGCAGGGGACAATGAGCAGTTCTTC.

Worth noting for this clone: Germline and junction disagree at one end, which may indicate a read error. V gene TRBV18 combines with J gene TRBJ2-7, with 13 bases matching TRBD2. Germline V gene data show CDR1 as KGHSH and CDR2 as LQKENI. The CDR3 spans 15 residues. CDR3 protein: CASSPGTSGAGGAHF. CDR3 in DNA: TGTGCCAGCTCACCTGGGACTAGCGGGGCTGGAGGCGCGCACTTC. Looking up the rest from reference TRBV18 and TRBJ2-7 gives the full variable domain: NAGVMQNPRHLVRRRGQEARLRCSPMKGHSHVYWYRQLPEEGLKFMVYLQKENIIDESGMPKERFSAEFPKEGPSILRIQQVVRGDSAAYFCASSPGTSGAGGAHFGPGTRLTVT.